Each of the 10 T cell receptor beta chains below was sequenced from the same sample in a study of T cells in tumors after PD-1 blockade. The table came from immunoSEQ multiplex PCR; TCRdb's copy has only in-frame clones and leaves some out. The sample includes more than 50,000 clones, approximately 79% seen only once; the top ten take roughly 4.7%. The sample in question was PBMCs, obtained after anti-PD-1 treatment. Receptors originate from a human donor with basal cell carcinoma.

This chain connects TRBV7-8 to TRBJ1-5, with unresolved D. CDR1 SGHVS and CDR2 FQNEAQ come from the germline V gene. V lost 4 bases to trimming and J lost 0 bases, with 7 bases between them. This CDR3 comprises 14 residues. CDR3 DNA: TGTGCCAGCAGCTCGGGCCTTAGCAATCAGCCCCAGCATTTT. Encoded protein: CASSSGLSNQPQHF.

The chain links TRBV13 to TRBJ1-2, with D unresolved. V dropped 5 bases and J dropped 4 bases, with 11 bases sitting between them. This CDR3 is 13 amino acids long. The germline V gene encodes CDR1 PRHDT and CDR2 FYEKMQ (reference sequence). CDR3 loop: CASSLDGSYGYTF. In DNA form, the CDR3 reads TGTGCCAGCAGCCTGGACGGAAGCTATGGCTACACCTTC.

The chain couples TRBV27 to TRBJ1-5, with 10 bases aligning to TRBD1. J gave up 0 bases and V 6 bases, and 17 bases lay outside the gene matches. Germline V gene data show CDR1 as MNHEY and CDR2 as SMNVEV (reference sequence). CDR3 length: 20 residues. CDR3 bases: TGTGCCAGCAGGCCTCAACCGGGACAGGGGAGGGCTTATAGCAATCAGCCCCAGCATTTT. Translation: CASRPQPGQGRAYSNQPQHF.

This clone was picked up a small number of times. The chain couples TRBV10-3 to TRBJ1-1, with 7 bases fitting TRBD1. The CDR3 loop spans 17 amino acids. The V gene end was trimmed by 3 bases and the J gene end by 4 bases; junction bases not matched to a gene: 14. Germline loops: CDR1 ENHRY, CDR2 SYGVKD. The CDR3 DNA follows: TGTGCCATCAGTGAAAGTGGAGGGGGCAGGGCGGCCACTGAAGCTTTCTTT. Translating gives CAISESGGGRAATEAFF.

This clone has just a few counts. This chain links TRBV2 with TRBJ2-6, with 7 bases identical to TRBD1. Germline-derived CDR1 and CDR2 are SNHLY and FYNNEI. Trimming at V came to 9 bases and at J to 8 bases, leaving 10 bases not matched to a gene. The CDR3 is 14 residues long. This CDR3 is CAREDRPTSNVLTF. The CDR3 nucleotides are TGTGCCAGAGAGGACAGGCCTACCTCCAACGTCCTGACTTTC.

The CDR3, as DNA: TGTGCCAGCTCACTGCAGCGGGGTGAAGCTTTCTTT. This sequence encodes CASSLQRGEAFF. This chain links TRBV18 with TRBJ1-1, with D uncertain. The CDR3 runs 12 residues. CDR1 and CDR2 (germline): KGHSH, LQKENI. V was shortened by 4 bases and J by 7 bases, with 10 bases between the two germline ends.

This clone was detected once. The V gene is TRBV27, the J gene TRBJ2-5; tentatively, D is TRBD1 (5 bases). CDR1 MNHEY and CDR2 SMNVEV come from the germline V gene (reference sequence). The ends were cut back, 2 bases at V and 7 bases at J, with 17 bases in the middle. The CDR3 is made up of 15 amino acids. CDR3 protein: CASSLTPGQGLTQYF. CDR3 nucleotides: TGTGCCAGCAGTTTAACCCCCGGGCAGGGTCTGACCCAGTACTTC.

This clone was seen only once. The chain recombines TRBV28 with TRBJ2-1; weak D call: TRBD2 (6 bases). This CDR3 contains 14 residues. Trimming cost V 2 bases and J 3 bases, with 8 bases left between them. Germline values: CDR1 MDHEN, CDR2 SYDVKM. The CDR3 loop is CASSLGGNYNEQFF. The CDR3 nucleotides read TGTGCCAGCAGTTTAGGGGGGAACTACAATGAGCAGTTCTTC.

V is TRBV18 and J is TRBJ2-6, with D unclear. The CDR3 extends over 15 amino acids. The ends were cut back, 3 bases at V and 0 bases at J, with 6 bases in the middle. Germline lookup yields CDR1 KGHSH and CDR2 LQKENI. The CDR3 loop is CASSPSNSGANVLTF. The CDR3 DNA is TGTGCCAGCTCACCGAGCAACTCTGGGGCCAACGTCCTGACTTTC.

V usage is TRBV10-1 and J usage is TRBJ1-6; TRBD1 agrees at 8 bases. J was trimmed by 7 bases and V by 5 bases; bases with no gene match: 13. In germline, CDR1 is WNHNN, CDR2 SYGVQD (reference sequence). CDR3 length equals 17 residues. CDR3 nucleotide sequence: TGCGCCAGCAGTATTTATACAGGGGGTTTTGTCAATTCACCCCTCCACTTT. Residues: CASSIYTGGFVNSPLHF.